These T cell receptor beta chains were read from a single sample in a study of blood T cell repertoires in COVID-19. TCRdb keeps only in-frame clones here, not all; method: immunoSEQ multiplex PCR. The sample holds approximately 130,000 clones; about 77% are singletons and the top ten take 15% to 25%. Specimen: peripheral blood. The receptor source for this set is a man at least 80 years old with acute or convalescent COVID-19. CDR3s leave out the opening cysteine and the closing phenylalanine or tryptophan.

TRBV2,12,ASSGSDRDSEQY
TRBV6-6,13,ASSTGTANTGELF
TRBV2,8,ASSDRVLF
TRBV28,11,ASSQPVLYEQY
TRBV30,14,ASQGGFTSGANVLT
TRBV10-3,12,AISESGGGYEQY
TRBV7-3,12,ASSPTGAYNEQF
TRBV5-8,12,ASSRAGVSREQY
TRBV6-2/TRBV6-3,11,ASSYFNAYEQY
TRBV27,13,ASRLTGESYNEQF
TRBV14,10,ASSRTGEKLF
TRBV3-1/TRBV3-2,14,ASSQSPGTGGYEQY
TRBV9,16,ASSVGPEQTRRTGELF
TRBV15,12,ATSMEGTRGTQY
TRBV6-2/TRBV6-3,12,ASSSRGRQETQY
TRBV3-1/TRBV3-2,14,ASSQAIAAYTDTQY
TRBV7-2,13,ASSRSGQGTNEQF
TRBV12-3/TRBV12-4,11,ASSWFSYREQY
TRBV11-2,13,ASSLDPGRNQPQH
TRBV5-1,13,ASSFEPTLNYEQY
TRBV9,12,ASSVTGTDNEQF
TRBV6-5,11,ASSFDRNTEAF
TRBV27,12,ASSDRTGGLSLH
TRBV19,12,ASGQGIGSSEQY
TRBV24-1,14,ATSDWTGDSNQPQH
TRBV10-3,12,ATTGQTGPYGYT
TRBV9,14,ASSLGLAGGPETQY
TRBV9,11,ASSGQGYNTIY
TRBV5-1,12,ASSLDRGAGELF
TRBV7-2,14,ASSLYRDRGDSPLH
TRBV19,14,ASSSPRAGGADTQY
TRBV3-1/TRBV3-2,13,ASSRQGSGTGELF
TRBV6-1,12,ASSEFSSSQPQH
TRBV5-8,12,ASNQGLGTNEQF
TRBV2,15,ASTLGLAGGPQETQY
TRBV2,12,ASSEGTALQPQH
TRBV15,14,ATSREKGLTRETQY
TRBV4-2,14,ASSRQGRGGAHEQF
TRBV9,14,ASSVAWTGGPDTQY
TRBV7-2,11,ASSLVKLGEQY
TRBV4-1,14,ASSQRIAGSTDTQY
TRBV15,13,ATSREAGRNNEQF
TRBV10-3,12,AISESTGPETQY